One T cell receptor (beta chain) is described in this entry. Antigen unknown. The CDR3 consists of 11 residues. With 5 bases clipped from V and 10 bases from J, the junction kept 4 bases outside the gene matches. In germline, CDR1 is SGHAT, CDR2 FQNNGV. The sample originates from a study of EBV T-cell therapy then PD-1 blockade in nasopharyngeal carcinoma. The sample's treatment: AdE1-LMPpoly-expanded autologous EBV-specific T-cell therapy followed by anti-PD-1 nivolumab. This table comes from immunoSEQ multiplex PCR, and its TCRdb copy is limited to in-frame clones, with some not included. This sample yields about 20,000 clones, of which 65% to 85% are seen a single time; roughly 26% belongs to the top ten.

The rearrangement joins TRBV11-2 to TRBJ2-5; 7 positions agree with TRBD2. The sequencing used CD8+ T cells from blood, collected at day -245 from a patient whose treatment included autologous EBV-specific T cells and nivolumab. The source is a man aged 35 to 55 with nasopharyngeal carcinoma. CDR3 sequence reads: CASSRRGDQYF. Written as DNA, the CDR3 is TGTGCCAGCAGCCGCCGGGGGGACCAGTACTTC. The full variable domain, in which reference TRBV11-2 and TRBJ2-5 provide the parts outside the CDR3, is EAGVAQSPRYKIIEKRQSVAFWCNPISGHATLYWYQQILGQGPKLLIQFQNNGVVDDSQLPKDRFSAERLKGVDSTLKIQPAKLEDSAVYLCASSRRGDQYFGPGTRLLVL.